One sample yielded the 27 T cell receptor beta chains listed below, sequenced in a study of T cell clonality in common variable immunodeficiency. This table comes from immunoSEQ multiplex PCR, and its TCRdb copy is limited to in-frame clones, with some not included. Recorded here are approximately 81,000 clones, none singletons. Sequenced: peripheral blood mononuclear cells. Source of these receptors: a person aged 18 to 70 in good health.

This clone was recorded at least ten times. From the germline J gene comes the end of the CDR3, since the read stops 3 residues before it. J is TRBJ2-7 and V is TRBV7-9; D is perhaps TRBD2 (6 bases). Trimming removed 7 bases at V and 3 bases at J, with 7 bases between. The CDR3 extends over 11 amino acids. CDR1 and CDR2 (germline): SEHNR, FQNEAQ (reference sequence). The CDR3 DNA, read in part, is TGTGCCAGCATCGGGGGCTACGAG. Its protein product is CASIGGYE. Given in full, the CDR3 is CASIGGYEQYF.

In its sample, this clone was seen many times. The read stops 3 residues short of the end of the CDR3; the missing end is completed from the germline J gene. J is TRBJ2-7 and V is TRBV19, with D possibly matching TRBD2 (5 bases). Germline CDR1 reads LNHDA; CDR2 reads SQIVND (reference sequence). CDR3 length: 13 residues. V was cut by 5 bases and J by 1 base, with 9 bases left in between. The CDR3 DNA, read in part, is TGTGCCAGTAGTGTGCAGCGGTCCTACGAG. Protein: CASSVQRSYE. The CDR3 in full is CASSVQRSYEQYF. The entire variable domain, with the rest obtained from reference TRBV19 and TRBJ2-7, is as follows: DGGITQSPKYLFRKEGQNVTLSCEQNLNHDAMYWYRQDPGQGLRLIYYSQIVNDFQKGDIAEGYSVSREKKESFPLTVTSAQKNPTAFYLCASSVQRSYEQYFGPGTRLTVT.

The sample holds many counts of this clone. The read falls 3 residues short of the CDR3 end, and the missing part is taken from the germline J gene. The V call is TRBV5-1, the J call TRBJ1-3; D perhaps matches TRBD1 (6 bases). Trimming stripped 4 bases from V and 0 bases from J, with 14 bases between. CDR3 size: 16 residues. Germline loops: CDR1 SGHRS, CDR2 YFSETQ. The DNA read from the CDR3 is TGCGCCAGCAGCGACCGAGGGGGAGGCTCTGGAAACACC. This sequence encodes CASSDRGGGSGNT. The whole CDR3 sequence reads CASSDRGGGSGNTIYF.

This clone has a count of ten or more. The CDR3 end falls 3 residues outside the read, so it is completed with the germline J gene. The rearrangement links TRBV30 to TRBJ2-6; tentative D call: TRBD2 (6 bases). With 2 bases removed from V and 3 bases from J, the gap between germline ends came to 8 bases. The CDR3 totals 14 residues. CDR1 is GTSNPN, CDR2 SVGIG, per germline (reference sequence). Incomplete CDR3 DNA: TGTGCCTGGAGTCGGGGAGGTGGGGCCAACGTC. This gives the protein CAWSRGGGANV. The CDR3 reads in full as CAWSRGGGANVLTF.

This clone was observed at least ten times. The read is 3 residues too short to cover the CDR3 end, so that end is filled in from the germline J gene. J is TRBJ1-5 and V is TRBV19; no clear D gene. Trimming removed 6 bases at V and 0 bases at J, with 9 bases between. CDR1 and CDR2 (germline): LNHDA, SQIVND (reference sequence). The CDR3 runs 14 residues. The covered CDR3 bases are TGTGCCAGTAGGGGCGCCTATAGCAATCAGCCC. The encoded protein is CASRGAYSNQP. Given in full, the CDR3 is CASRGAYSNQPQHF.

The sample holds many counts of this clone. The read terminates 3 residues before the CDR3 end, so the remaining end is supplied by the germline J gene. The chain uses TRBV6-2 or TRBV6-3 and TRBJ1-1, with no clear D. The germline V gene has CDR1 MNHEY and CDR2 SVGEGT. There are 13 residues in the CDR3. The chain's CDR3 is CASNPGWTEEAFF. The part of the CDR3 DNA that was read is TGTGCCAGCAACCCGGGGTGGACGGAAGAA.

This clone came up many times. The missing CDR3 end, 3 residues past where the read stops, is filled in from the germline J gene. The chain has TRBV20-1 and TRBJ2-5, with 7 bases lining up with TRBD2. This CDR3 is 16 amino acids long. CDR1 and CDR2 (germline): DFQATT, SNEGSKA (reference sequence). Trimming removed 4 bases from V and 2 bases from J; junction bases left unmatched: 13. CDR3 region: CSAITSRGGVQETQYF. CDR3 DNA, as far as it was read: TGCAGTGCTATTACTAGCCGGGGAGGGGTGCAAGAGACC.

This clone has ten or more counts. One junction end disagrees with the germline gene, perhaps due to a read error. The CDR3 goes on 3 residues after the read ends, and that part is filled in from the germline J gene. The rearrangement links TRBV4-2 to TRBJ2-3; the D gene is possibly TRBD1 (5 bases). The CDR3 is made up of 14 amino acids. Germline lookup yields CDR1 LGHNA and CDR2 YNFKEQ. Here the CDR3 reads CASSQTKDSATQYF. CDR3 DNA, as far as it was read: TGCGCCAGCAGCCAGACCAAAGACAGCGCTACG.

In its sample, this clone was seen many times. The read ends 3 residues early relative to the CDR3; the germline J gene fills the gap. J is TRBJ2-1 and V is TRBV19; TRBD2 aligns across 7 bases. Losses at the gene ends were 6 bases for V and 6 bases for J; bases not matched to a gene: 2. CDR1 LNHDA and CDR2 SQIVND come from the germline V gene (reference sequence). This CDR3 is 12 amino acids long. Partial CDR3 DNA: TGTGCCAGTAGGCGGGAGCCCAATGAG. Translation gives CASRREPNE. The entire CDR3 protein reads CASRREPNEQFF. Looking up the rest from reference TRBV19 and TRBJ2-1 gives the full variable domain: DGGITQSPKYLFRKEGQNVTLSCEQNLNHDAMYWYRQDPGQGLRLIYYSQIVNDFQKGDIAEGYSVSREKKESFPLTVTSAQKNPTAFYLCASRREPNEQFFGPGTRLTVL.

This clone was detected a few times. The read comes to an end 3 residues before the CDR3 does, leaving the germline J gene to fill in the end. The chain carries TRBV11-3 and TRBJ2-2; 8 bases map to TRBD1. The length of the CDR3 is 14 residues. Germline-derived CDR1 and CDR2 are SGHNT and YENEEA. V shed 4 bases, J shed 8 bases, and the junction held 6 bases outside the gene matches. CDR3 sequence: CASSSGQGGGELFF. CDR3 DNA, as far as it was read: TGTGCCAGCAGCTCCGGACAGGGCGGGGGGGAG.

This clone has at least ten counts. The read terminates 3 residues ahead of where the CDR3 ends, so the germline J gene completes it. This rearrangement joins TRBV7-9 to TRBJ2-7; 8 bases agree with TRBD1. The CDR3 totals 12 residues. J was trimmed by 6 bases and V by 4 bases; bases with no gene match: 2. Germline V gives CDR1 SEHNR, CDR2 FQNEAQ (reference sequence). The chain's CDR3 is CASSWTGIEQYF. CDR3 DNA, as far as it was read: TGTGCCAGCAGCTGGACAGGGATCGAG.

There are many counts of this clone. The sequenced fragment ends 3 residues before the CDR3 boundary, so the rest is inferred from the germline J gene. This sequence joins TRBV19 and TRBJ2-7; possible D gene TRBD1, 6 bases. Germline loops: CDR1 LNHDA, CDR2 SQIVND (reference sequence). The CDR3 totals 14 residues. V lost 4 bases and J lost 3, with 13 bases in between. CDR3 bases read: TGTGCCAGTAGTACACAGGGCTTTCACTACGAG. Translating gives CASSTQGFHYE. The CDR3 as a whole reads CASSTQGFHYEQYF.

In this sample, this clone turned up many times. Germline is not matched at one junction end, which may reflect a read error. The missing CDR3 end, 3 residues past where the read stops, is filled in from the germline J gene. The V call is TRBV4-2, the J call TRBJ2-7, with TRBD2 identical over 10 bases. Germline V gene lookup returns CDR1 LGHNA and CDR2 YNFKEQ. The CDR3 extends over 16 amino acids. This chain's CDR3 is CASSRGTSAYLNEQYF. The covered CDR3 bases are TGCGCCAGCAGCCGGGGGACTAGCGCGTACCTCAACGAG.

This clone has a count of ten or more. The CDR3 end is not reached by the read, which stops 3 residues before it; the germline J gene fills it in. The chain recombines TRBV13 with TRBJ1-2, with 7 bases lining up with TRBD1. Germline assignment: CDR1 PRHDT and CDR2 FYEKMQ (reference sequence). The CDR3 sequence is 14 residues long. The V segment lost 4 bases and the J segment 2 bases; nucleotides outside the gene matches: 4. The part of the CDR3 DNA that was read is TGTGCCAGCAGCTCGGGACAGACGAACTATGGC. Translating it yields CASSSGQTNYG. The full CDR3 is CASSSGQTNYGYTF.

Ten or more counts support this clone. The sequence runs out 3 residues before the end of the CDR3; the remainder is reconstructed from the germline J gene. This rearrangement joins TRBV5-6 to TRBJ2-7; no reliable D call. Germline CDR1 is SGHDT and CDR2 is YYEEEE. The V gene lost 2 bases and the J gene lost 0 bases, with 6 bases spanning the gap. The CDR3 has 13 residues. The DNA read from the CDR3 is TGTGCCAGCAGCTTCAGGATCTCCTACGAG. This encodes CASSFRISYE. The complete CDR3 sequence is CASSFRISYEQYF.

There are many counts of this clone. The read comes to an end 3 residues before the CDR3 does, leaving the germline J gene to fill in the end. V is TRBV7-9 and J is TRBJ2-3; TRBD2 agrees at 9 bases. V was pared by 5 bases and J by 4 bases, with 7 bases of the junction left unmatched. Germline values: CDR1 SEHNR, CDR2 FQNEAQ (reference sequence). The CDR3 spans 15 residues. CDR3 sequence reads: CASSILAGDADTQYF. The covered CDR3 bases are TGTGCCAGCAGCATCTTAGCGGGAGACGCAGATACG.

This clone was seen at least ten times. CDR3 in amino acids: CASSPILVGEQYF. The covered CDR3 bases are TGTGCCAGCAGCCCCATTCTCGTCGGCGAG. The chain employs TRBV5-4 and TRBJ2-7; no reliable D call. The CDR3 extends 3 residues past the end of the read, so its final part is completed from the germline J gene. Germline V gene lookup returns CDR1 SGHNT and CDR2 YYREEE (reference sequence). V was pared by 4 bases and J by 6 bases, with 14 bases between. This CDR3 spans 13 amino acids.

This clone was recorded at least ten times. The DNA ends 3 residues before the CDR3 does, and the rest of the CDR3 is filled in from the germline J gene. V is TRBV7-6 and J is TRBJ1-2; TRBD1 matches at 9 bases. From germline, CDR1 is SGHVS and CDR2 FNYEAQ. This CDR3 is 17 amino acids long. V lost 5 bases, J lost 0 bases, and 10 bases stayed unmatched. CDR3 DNA, as far as it was read: TGTGCCAGCAGCAAAGGGACAGGGCGACACCCTAACTATGGC. As protein: CASSKGTGRHPNYG. The full CDR3 protein is CASSKGTGRHPNYGYTF.

This clone was recorded at least ten times. The read ends 3 residues shy of where the CDR3 ends; the end is completed using the germline J gene. This chain joins TRBV19 and TRBJ2-1, with TRBD1 matching 11 bases. J lost 5 bases, V lost 7 bases, and 4 bases had no gene match. The CDR3 totals 14 residues. The germline V gene has CDR1 LNHDA and CDR2 SQIVND (reference sequence). Here the CDR3 reads CASKPGQGDNEQFF. The CDR3 bases that were read are TGTGCCAGTAAACCGGGACAGGGGGACAATGAG.

At least ten counts were recorded for this clone. The sequenced fragment ends 3 residues before the CDR3 boundary, so the rest is inferred from the germline J gene. This chain links TRBV6-2 or TRBV6-3 with TRBJ2-5; 11 bases align to TRBD2. In germline, CDR1 is MNHEY, CDR2 SVGEGT. V lost 2 bases and J lost 2; bases outside the gene matches: 4. This CDR3 contains 16 residues. Here the CDR3 reads CASSYGLAGKQETQYF. Partial CDR3 DNA: TGTGCCAGCAGTTACGGACTAGCGGGTAAACAAGAGACC.

The table lists this clone with many counts. The CDR3 is cut off 3 residues early in the read; its end comes from the germline J gene. The V call is TRBV5-1, the J call TRBJ2-1; D call uncertain. This CDR3 is built from 13 residues. Trimming removed 1 base from V and 4 bases from J, with 6 bases in between. Per germline, CDR1 SGHRS and CDR2 YFSETQ. The sequenced CDR3 bases are TGCGCCAGCAGCTTGTCGGGTTACAATGAG. Protein product: CASSLSGYNE. The CDR3 as a whole reads CASSLSGYNEQFF. Full variable domain (rest looked up from reference TRBV5-1 and TRBJ2-1): KAGVTQTPRYLIKTRGQQVTLSCSPISGHRSVSWYQQTPGQGLQFLFEYFSETQRNKGNFPGRFSGRQFSNSRSEMNVSTLELGDSALYLCASSLSGYNEQFFGPGTRLTVL.

This clone was detected ten times or more. From the germline J gene comes the end of the CDR3, since the read stops 3 residues before it. The chain employs TRBV18 and TRBJ2-5; D might be TRBD2 (5 bases). V was cut by 5 bases and J by 3 bases, with 13 bases left in between. The germline gives CDR1 KGHSH, CDR2 LQKENI. The CDR3 runs to 14 residues. CDR3: CASSDKGLKETQYF. Partial CDR3 DNA: TGTGCCAGCTCAGACAAAGGACTGAAAGAGACC.

This clone was observed many times. The CDR3 end is not reached by the read, which stops 3 residues before it; the germline J gene fills it in. V gene TRBV9 combines with J gene TRBJ1-4, with D perhaps matching TRBD1 (6 bases). Germline V gene data show CDR1 as SGDLS and CDR2 as YYNGEE. Trimming removed 3 bases from V and 0 bases from J, with 12 bases in between. CDR3 length equals 16 residues. The CDR3 protein is CASSGSTGTTNEKLFF. Incomplete CDR3 DNA: TGTGCCAGCAGCGGGTCAACAGGGACAACTAATGAAAAA. The full variable domain, in which reference TRBV9 and TRBJ1-4 provide the parts outside the CDR3, is DSGVTQTPKHLITATGQRVTLRCSPRSGDLSVYWYQQSLDQGLQFLIQYYNGEERAKGNILERFSAQQFPDLHSELNLSSLELGDSALYFCASSGSTGTTNEKLFFGSGTQLSVL.

In its sample, this clone was seen many times. Read data end 3 residues before the CDR3 end; the end is taken from the germline J gene. This chain links TRBV10-3 with TRBJ2-6; D might be TRBD1 (6 bases). Looked up from germline, CDR1 is ENHRY and CDR2 is SYGVKD. This CDR3 comprises 19 residues. V was trimmed by 3 bases and J by 0 bases, leaving 18 bases between them. This chain's CDR3 is CAISDPMRQVDSGANVLTF. The part of the CDR3 DNA that was read is TGTGCCATCAGTGATCCCATGCGACAGGTGGACTCTGGGGCCAACGTC.

The table lists this clone with many counts. One junction end does not reproduce the germline sequence, and a read error may be involved. The read ends 3 residues early relative to the CDR3; the germline J gene fills the gap. The V gene is TRBV7-7, the J gene TRBJ2-3; 8 bases agree with TRBD1. In germline, CDR1 is SSHAT, CDR2 FNYEAQ (reference sequence). The CDR3 totals 15 residues. CDR3 DNA, as far as it was read: TGTGCTAGCAGCGTCGGACAGGGTGCGACAGATACG. This encodes CASSVGQGATDT. From start to end, the CDR3 is CASSVGQGATDTQYF.

This clone was seen only a few times. The read terminates 3 residues ahead of where the CDR3 ends, so the germline J gene completes it. The chain is built from TRBV20-1 and TRBJ1-1, with no clear D. This CDR3 region has 15 residues. Per germline, CDR1 DFQATT and CDR2 SNEGSKA (reference sequence). With 0 bases removed from V and 1 base from J, the gap between germline ends came to 12 bases. The CDR3 loop is CSAREGGGRNTEAFF. The part of the CDR3 DNA that was read is TGCAGTGCTAGAGAGGGAGGCGGGCGGAACACTGAA.

Ten or more counts support this clone. Read sequence stops 3 residues before the CDR3 end, and the germline J gene provides the missing end. V is TRBV6-1 and J is TRBJ2-7; 13 bases align to TRBD2. CDR3 length: 16 amino acids. Trimming cost V 1 base and J 6 bases; bases outside gene matches: 6. The germline V gene has CDR1 MNHNS and CDR2 SASEGT. The covered CDR3 bases are TGTGCCAGCAGTGAAGGGACTAGCGGGAGTCTTAGCGAG. Translated, it gives CASSEGTSGSLSE. The entire CDR3 is CASSEGTSGSLSEQYF.